These 26 T cell receptor beta chains share one sample of origin, sequenced in a study of T cells after yellow fever vaccination. From the 5' RACE reads, TCRdb called clonotypes with MiXCR, one entry per CDR3 protein. The sample includes 150,000 to 200,000 distinct CDR3 sequences, over 7% of them seen just once. The specimen was CD8+ T cells sorted from PBMCs, collected 45 days after the yellow fever booster vaccination. These receptors originate from a man between 18 and 29 years old who received the YFV17D yellow fever vaccine.

In this sample, this clonotype turned up many times. The chain joins TRBV29-1 to TRBJ2-2; 13 nucleotides align to TRBD2. V shed 5 bases, J shed 7 bases, and the junction held 16 bases outside the gene matches. The CDR3 has 18 residues. The germline CDR1 and CDR2 sequences are SQVTM and ANQGSEA. CDR3: CSVLPLTSGGALGGELFF. CDR3 coding DNA: TGCAGCGTTCTACCTCTTACTAGCGGGGGGGCTCTTGGCGGGGAGCTGTTTTTT.

This clonotype was detected only a few times. V is TRBV4-1 and J is TRBJ2-1; D unresolved. This CDR3 spans 14 amino acids. Germline V gene sequence: CDR1 MGHRA, CDR2 YSYEKL. The V end lost 0 bases, the J end lost 6 bases, and 9 bases lay between the germline ends. CDR3 nucleotide sequence: TGCGCCAGCAGCCAAGATTCCCTAGTCAATGAGCAGTTCTTC. Translation gives CASSQDSLVNEQFF.

The genes are TRBV9 and TRBJ2-5; possible D gene TRBD1, 6 bases. Germline CDR1 SGDLS, CDR2 YYNGEE. The CDR3 is made up of 15 amino acids. Trimming removed 3 bases from V and 2 bases from J, with 14 bases in between. The CDR3 loop is CASSASGTSQETQYF. The CDR3 nucleotides read TGTGCCAGCAGCGCCAGTGGGACATCACAAGAGACCCAGTACTTC.

This clonotype was observed a few times. CDR3 loop: CASTLGEGGTDTQYF. CDR3 bases: TGTGCCAGCACCCTGGGGGAGGGTGGCACAGATACGCAGTATTTT. The chain carries TRBV28 and TRBJ2-3, with TRBD2 matching 7 bases. The CDR3 sequence is 15 residues long. The germline V gene encodes CDR1 MDHEN and CDR2 SYDVKM. J was trimmed by 1 base and V by 7 bases; bases with no gene match: 8. Full variable domain (rest looked up from reference TRBV28 and TRBJ2-3): DVKVTQSSRYLVKRTGEKVFLECVQDMDHENMFWYRQDPGLGLRLIYFSYDVKMKEKGDIPEGYSVSREKKERFSLILESASTNQTSMYLCASTLGEGGTDTQYFGPGTRLTVL.

V usage is TRBV20-1 and J usage is TRBJ2-4; no reliable D call. CDR3 length equals 13 residues. With 6 bases removed from V and 3 bases from J, the gap between germline ends came to 12 bases. Germline CDR1 and CDR2: DFQATT and SNEGSKA (reference sequence). The DNA for the CDR3 is TGCAGTGCGATCCCCTTTGGCAAAAACATTCAGTACTTC. Its protein is CSAIPFGKNIQYF.

This sequence joins TRBV19 and TRBJ1-2, with D possibly matching TRBD1 (5 bases). This CDR3 has 11 amino acids. V was pared by 5 bases and J by 7 bases, with 8 bases between. CDR1 is LNHDA, CDR2 SQIVND, per germline (reference sequence). CDR3 nucleotides: TGTGCCAGTAGTCAGGGTTCTGGCTACACCTTC. Translating gives CASSQGSGYTF.

CDR3 sequence reads: CSAPGWDLPTDTQYF. The CDR3 nucleotides read TGCAGTGCCCCTGGCTGGGACTTACCCACAGATACGCAGTATTTT. The V call is TRBV20-1, the J call TRBJ2-3; perhaps TRBD2 as D (6 bases). Germline loops: CDR1 DFQATT, CDR2 SNEGSKA (reference sequence). There are 15 residues in the CDR3. Trimming stripped 6 bases from V and 2 bases from J, with 18 bases between.

In this sample, this clonotype turned up many times. The chain has TRBV7-8 and TRBJ2-5; no reliable D call. Trimming removed 4 bases from V and 3 bases from J, with 15 bases in between. This CDR3 contains 15 residues. Germline V gene sequence: CDR1 SGHVS, CDR2 FQNEAQ. The CDR3: CASSYPVLAEETQYF. The DNA for the CDR3 is TGTGCCAGCAGCTACCCGGTCCTGGCGGAAGAGACCCAGTACTTC.

In DNA, the CDR3 is TGCGCCAGCAGCGCGTCGGGGACAGCATACAATGAGCAGTTCTTC. Translation: CASSASGTAYNEQFF. This chain uses TRBV5-1 with TRBJ2-1, with TRBD1 matching 7 bases. Germline trimming cut 4 bases from V and 4 bases from J; bases unmatched to any gene: 8. CDR3 length equals 15 residues. Germline V gene sequence: CDR1 SGHRS, CDR2 YFSETQ.

This rearrangement joins TRBV28 to TRBJ2-5; 11 bases align to TRBD1. Losses at the gene ends were 4 bases for V and 2 bases for J; bases not matched to a gene: 6. The length of the CDR3 is 16 residues. Germline loops: CDR1 MDHEN, CDR2 SYDVKM. This CDR3 is CASSSRTGGLQETQYF. The CDR3 DNA reads TGTGCCAGCAGTTCTAGGACAGGGGGCTTGCAAGAGACCCAGTACTTC.

The CDR3 region has the DNA TGTGCCTCAGGGGGCCCTGAAGCTTTCTTT. Translating it yields CASGGPEAFF. V gene TRBV25-1 combines with J gene TRBJ1-1; 8 nucleotides match TRBD1. The CDR3 contains 10 residues. The germline V gene has CDR1 MGHDK and CDR2 SYGVNS. With V trimmed by 11 bases and J by 6 bases, 2 bases remained unmatched.

The gene calls are TRBV12-3 or TRBV12-4 and TRBJ1-4; TRBD1 might be the D (6 bases). Deletions cut 7 bases from V and 7 bases from J, with 13 bases between. The CDR3 has 13 residues. The CDR3 loop is CASTQGGGEKLFF. The CDR3 DNA reads as TGTGCCAGCACCCAAGGAGGGGGTGAAAAACTGTTTTTT.

This clonotype has only a few counts. The rearrangement links TRBV27 to TRBJ2-7, with a tentative D call TRBD2 (6 bases). Trimming pared 6 bases from V and 3 bases from J, leaving 12 bases between. The CDR3 runs to 13 residues. The germline gives CDR1 MNHEY, CDR2 SMNVEV (reference sequence). The CDR3 region is CASSIMRGYEQYF. For the CDR3, the DNA is TGTGCCAGCAGCATCATGCGGGGCTACGAGCAGTACTTC.

The chain combines TRBV12-3 or TRBV12-4 with TRBJ2-5; 9 nucleotides line up with TRBD1. J gave up 5 bases and V 4 bases, and 8 bases lay outside the gene matches. The CDR3 is 15 residues long. The CDR3 sequence: CASSWDRAVGETQYF. CDR3 DNA sequence: TGTGCCAGCAGTTGGGACAGGGCAGTAGGCGAGACCCAGTACTTC.

Ten or more counts support this clonotype. The chain couples TRBV15 to TRBJ2-7; possibly TRBD1 for D (5 bases). CDR1 and CDR2 (germline): LNHNV, YYDKDF (reference sequence). V lost 5 bases, J lost 2 bases, and 16 bases lay in between. The CDR3 runs to 15 residues. For the CDR3, the DNA is TGTGCCACCAGCCCTTTGAGATCAGGGACCTACGAGCAGTACTTC. Its protein is CATSPLRSGTYEQYF.

This clonotype was seen only a few times. The genes are TRBV7-3 and TRBJ2-3, with 8 bases fitting TRBD2. The V and J ends lost 3 bases and 0 bases, in that order; junction bases with no gene match: 5. Germline CDR1 reads SGHTA; CDR2 reads FQGTGA. CDR3 length equals 16 residues. The CDR3 DNA sequence: TGTGCCAGCAGCTTCAATAGCGGGGCTAGCACAGATACGCAGTATTTT. Translated, it gives CASSFNSGASTDTQYF. Full variable domain (rest looked up from reference TRBV7-3 and TRBJ2-3): GAGVSQTPSNKVTEKGKYVELRCDPISGHTALYWYRQSLGQGPEFLIYFQGTGAADDSGLPNDRFFAVRPEGSVSTLKIQRTERGDSAVYLCASSFNSGASTDTQYFGPGTRLTVL.

The CDR3 loop is CASTKGRSLDTQYF. DNA of the CDR3: TGTGCCAGCACCAAAGGACGGAGTTTGGATACGCAGTATTTT. The V call is TRBV6-5, the J call TRBJ2-3; D uncertain. Trimming stripped 7 bases from V and 6 bases from J, with 17 bases between. The CDR3 extends over 14 amino acids. Germline V lookup: CDR1 MNHEY, CDR2 SVGAGI.

This clonotype was observed many times. The chain uses TRBV4-3 and TRBJ2-7, with D possibly being TRBD1 or TRBD2 (6 bases each). This CDR3 is 15 amino acids long. The germline V and J ends were trimmed by 3 bases and 2 bases, with 14 bases remaining between them. Germline V gene data show CDR1 as LGHNA and CDR2 as YSLEER. CDR3 in DNA: TGCGCCAGCAGCCAGACAGGTAGCGGACCCTACGAGCAGTACTTC. Amino acids: CASSQTGSGPYEQYF.

This clonotype was observed a few times. One end of the junction does not line up with germline, which may come from a read error. V gene TRBV7-9 combines with J gene TRBJ1-4, with 7 bases matching TRBD1. Germline-derived CDR1 and CDR2 are SEHNR and FQNEAQ (reference sequence). The CDR3 length is 12 residues. The chain's CDR3 is CASSSFSGQPSF. The CDR3 coding sequence is TGTGCCAGCAGCTCCTTCTCGGGACAGCCGTCTTTT.

This clonotype was picked up a small number of times. This chain joins TRBV24-1 and TRBJ2-3; a possible D gene is TRBD2 (6 bases). This CDR3 comprises 14 residues. Trimming took off 7 bases at V and 1 base at J, with 11 bases between the two ends. The germline gives CDR1 KGHDR, CDR2 SFDVKD. The CDR3 reads CATSTGERTDTQYF. CDR3 nucleotides: TGTGCCACCAGCACGGGGGAGCGCACAGATACGCAGTATTTT.

The V call is TRBV7-2, the J call TRBJ2-5; 11 bases map to TRBD2. This CDR3 is 16 amino acids long. The J segment lost 5 bases and the V segment lost 5 bases, leaving 10 bases of the junction unmatched. Germline CDR1 SGHTA, CDR2 FQGNSA. The CDR3 bases are TGTGCCAGCAGCCCTCTGGCTAGCGGGGGGTGGGAGACCCAGTACTTC. It yields the protein CASSPLASGGWETQYF.

This sequence joins TRBV29-1 and TRBJ1-1; D uncertain. The length of the CDR3 is 11 residues. CDR1 SQVTM and CDR2 ANQGSEA come from the germline V gene. With 4 bases removed from V and 4 bases from J, the gap between germline ends came to 7 bases. CDR3 loop: CSVAQLTEAFF. The CDR3 nucleotides read TGCAGCGTTGCCCAACTCACTGAAGCTTTCTTT.

V and J are TRBV7-3 and TRBJ2-1; 9 bases agree with TRBD2. CDR3 length: 14 amino acids. The trim removed 10 bases at V and 7 bases at J, leaving 11 bases unmatched. Germline loops: CDR1 SGHTA, CDR2 FQGTGA. The DNA of the CDR3 is TGTGCCACCCGGCTGGCGGGGGGGCAGAATGAGCAGTTCTTC. Protein product: CATRLAGGQNEQFF.

This clonotype was recorded a few times. The gene calls are TRBV9 and TRBJ2-2, with D possibly TRBD2 on 6 matching bases. The CDR3 totals 13 residues. Per germline, CDR1 SGDLS and CDR2 YYNGEE. The V gene lost 2 bases and the J gene lost 7 bases, with 9 bases spanning the gap. The CDR3 loop is CASSVGGDGELFF. DNA of the CDR3: TGTGCCAGCAGCGTTGGCGGGGACGGGGAGCTGTTTTTT.

This clonotype occurred many times. The chain uses TRBV27 and TRBJ2-6; tentative D call: TRBD2 (5 bases). The CDR3 extends over 16 amino acids. Germline V gene sequence: CDR1 MNHEY, CDR2 SMNVEV (reference sequence). Deletions cut 5 bases from V and 0 bases from J, with 11 bases between. CDR3 coding DNA: TGTGCCAGCAGTCTGGTACGGGGCTCTGGGGCCAACGTCCTGACTTTC. Encoded protein: CASSLVRGSGANVLTF.

The V and J genes are TRBV20-1 and TRBJ1-5; a possible D gene is TRBD1 (5 bases). V lost 5 bases, J lost 0 bases, and 17 bases lay in between. The CDR3 loop spans 16 amino acids. Germline CDR1 DFQATT, CDR2 SNEGSKA (reference sequence). CDR3 sequence reads: CSARGRQRFSNQPQHF. DNA of the CDR3: TGCAGTGCTCGAGGTCGACAGAGATTTAGCAATCAGCCCCAGCATTTT.